Listed here is a single T cell receptor (beta chain). This sample was included in a study of blood T cells in healthy people across ages. The authors ran a second PCR of about 7 to 11 cycles using a sample-barcoded 5' primer and a J-beta primer mix. Each CDR3 protein gets one entry after TCRdb re-called the 5' RACE reads with MiXCR. The sample includes 1.5 million to 2 million distinct CDR3 sequences, roughly 52% of them seen just once. Germline loops: CDR1 SQVTM, CDR2 ANQGSEA. V lost 4 bases and J 0 bases, leaving 7 bases between the germline ends. CDR3 length: 13 amino acids. This sequence originates from a woman in her thirties or forties in good health. This rearrangement joins TRBV29-1 to TRBJ2-1, with D unclear. Sequencing was performed on blood. CDR3 protein: CSVGSSSYNEQFF. As DNA, the CDR3 is TGCAGCGTTGGGTCAAGCTCCTACAATGAGCAGTTCTTC.